Listed here are 30 T cell receptor beta chains from one sample, sequenced in a study of response to subunit inactivated influenza vaccine (dated by TCRdb to the late 2010s). Libraries were built with RT-PCR. The instrument was an Illumina HiSeq 2500. TCRdb trimmed public reads at Q25 via fastp, called clones via MiXCR and kept in-frame beta chains. All rows with the same CDR3 protein become a single entry with the most common DNA and genes. For this sample there are more than 450,000 distinct CDR3 sequences; about 11% appear just once. The biggest ten clones account for approximately 10% of the sample. The data also belong to a second study, concerning T cells expressing NK-cell markers. As the second study states: TCR beta cDNA libraries were made by 5'RACE template switching that added a universal primer site and unique molecular identifiers.

The sample in question was PBMCs from blood, obtained on the day of vaccination. The receptors come from a man aged 45-65 years who received an inactivated influenza vaccine. Donor details come from another sample of the same person, matched by shared clones.

On this clonotype: An end of the junction differs from the germline gene, which may be a read error. The chain employs TRBV5-1 and TRBJ2-1, with D maybe TRBD2 (6 bases). Germline assignment: CDR1 SGHRS and CDR2 YFSETQ. The length of the CDR3 is 16 residues. The CDR3 here is CASSLAAGSSYNEQLF. For the CDR3, the DNA is TGCGCCAGCAGCTTGGCGGCGGGGAGCTCCTACAATGAGCAGTTATTC.

The chain couples TRBV28 to TRBJ2-7; D is perhaps TRBD1 (6 bases). The assigned J gene may be wrong: the sequence end matches TRBJ2-1 better. Per the germline V gene, CDR1 is MDHEN and CDR2 is SYDVKM. The CDR3 runs to 14 residues. The CDR3 coding sequence is TGTGCCAGCAGTAGCCTCGGACAGAGCTACGAGCAGTTCTTC. Encoded protein: CASSSLGQSYEQFF.

The CDR3 sequence: CASSFRDRGTYEQYF. The CDR3 nucleotides are TGTGCCAGCAGCTTCAGGGACAGGGGAACCTACGAGCAGTACTTC. The gene calls are TRBV7-9 and TRBJ2-7, with TRBD1 matching over 10 bases. From germline, CDR1 is SEHNR and CDR2 FQNEAQ (reference sequence). CDR3 size: 15 residues. The V and J ends lost 3 bases and 2 bases, in that order; junction bases with no gene match: 4.

There are a few counts of this clonotype. This rearrangement joins TRBV28 to TRBJ1-1, with 7 bases matching TRBD1. The V gene's germline CDR1 is MDHEN and CDR2 SYDVKM. The CDR3 extends over 14 amino acids. The ends lost 4 bases at V and 1 base at J; junction bases unmatched: 3. CDR3 DNA sequence: TGTGCCAGCAGTTCAGGGGACAGGAACACTGAAGCTTTCTTT. Amino acid sequence: CASSSGDRNTEAFF.

The rearrangement uses TRBV7-9 and TRBJ2-1; 9 bases line up with TRBD1. The CDR3 covers 15 residues. Germline V CDR1 and CDR2: SEHNR, FQNEAQ (reference sequence). V gave up 5 bases and J gave up 8 bases; unmatched junction bases: 10. The CDR3 region has the DNA TGTGCCAGCAGCACTCGACAGGGGGAGAGGGATGAGCAGTTCTTC. This gives the protein CASSTRQGERDEQFF.

This clonotype was seen repeatedly, ten times or more. The chain carries TRBV12-3 or TRBV12-4 and TRBJ2-7; possibly TRBD1 or TRBD2 for D (5 bases each). Trimming shortened V by 5 bases and J by 2 bases, and 10 bases separated the two germline ends. CDR3 length equals 13 residues. CDR3 sequence (DNA): TGTGCCAGCAGTCGGGACGGACCCTACGAGCAGTACTTC. Protein sequence: CASSRDGPYEQYF.

The table lists this clonotype with many counts. J is TRBJ2-3 and V is TRBV7-9; D call uncertain. With 5 bases removed from V and 15 bases from J, the gap between germline ends came to 6 bases. CDR1 is SEHNR, CDR2 FQNEAQ, per germline (reference sequence). CDR3 size: 8 residues. CDR3 DNA sequence: TGTGCCAGCAGCGACCAATATTTT. Its protein product is CASSDQYF.

A few counts support this clonotype. J is TRBJ2-5 and V is TRBV7-3; TRBD2 might be the D (5 bases). V lost 0 bases to trimming and J lost 0 bases, with 5 bases between them. There are 14 residues in the CDR3. The germline V gene encodes CDR1 SGHTA and CDR2 FQGTGA. The CDR3 nucleotides are TGTGCCAGCAGCTTAACTAGCGACCAAGAGACCCAGTACTTC. Protein: CASSLTSDQETQYF.

The CDR3 DNA reads TGTGCCAGCAGTTCCGGCGGGAGGGCGGGAGATACGCAGTATTTT. It encodes CASSSGGRAGDTQYF. This chain joins TRBV12-3 or TRBV12-4 and TRBJ2-3; 9 bases are shared with TRBD2. V trimming: 4 bases; J trimming: 5 bases; junction bases outside the gene matches: 7. The CDR3 contains 15 residues.

This clonotype was counted between two and nine times. This chain joins TRBV20-1 and TRBJ2-5, with 11 bases lining up with TRBD1. V lost 7 bases to trimming and J lost 4 bases; unmatched junction nucleotides: 8. This CDR3 contains 14 residues. Germline CDR1 and CDR2: DFQATT and SNEGSKA (reference sequence). CDR3: CSGFRDRGSETQYF. The CDR3 DNA reads as TGCAGTGGGTTCCGGGACAGGGGGTCAGAGACCCAGTACTTC.

This clonotype has more than one count but fewer than ten. The chain recombines TRBV6-2 or TRBV6-3 with TRBJ2-2, with TRBD1 as a possible D gene (5 bases). CDR1 and CDR2 (germline): MNHEY, SVGEGT. The CDR3 loop spans 16 amino acids. V lost 4 bases and J 7 bases, leaving 19 bases between the germline ends. The CDR3: CASSLLGRTFGGELFF. CDR3 DNA: TGTGCCAGCAGTTTGCTGGGGCGGACGTTTGGCGGGGAGCTGTTTTTT.

This sequence joins TRBV5-1 and TRBJ2-7; maybe TRBD1 (6 bases). The CDR3 loop spans 15 amino acids. Germline CDR1 SGHRS, CDR2 YFSETQ. Deletions cut 2 bases from V and 3 bases from J, with 15 bases between. The DNA of the CDR3 is TGCGCCAGCAGCTTCCGGGCACAGGGCCTCTACGAGCAGTACTTC. This encodes CASSFRAQGLYEQYF.

This clonotype was recorded at least ten times. At one boundary the junction diverges from the germline segment, which might be a read error. The V gene is TRBV12-3 or TRBV12-4, the J gene TRBJ2-3; 10 bases line up with TRBD1. This CDR3 has 14 amino acids. CDR3 sequence (DNA): TGCGCCAGCAGCTTAGGGACAGGGGTGGATACGCAGTATTTT. This encodes CASSLGTGVDTQYF.

This chain uses TRBV5-5 with TRBJ2-7; 9 nucleotides agree with TRBD2. V dropped 2 bases and J dropped 3; count of bases not matched to a gene: 6. Germline loops: CDR1 SGHKS, CDR2 YYEKEE (reference sequence). The CDR3 has 15 residues. CDR3 loop: CASSFQNSGGYEQYF. CDR3 nucleotide sequence: TGTGCCAGCAGCTTTCAAAATAGCGGGGGCTACGAGCAGTACTTC.

The V gene is TRBV6-1, the J gene TRBJ2-3; 13 nucleotides line up with TRBD2. The CDR3 totals 16 residues. Germline CDR1 reads MNHNS; CDR2 reads SASEGT. J gave up 4 bases and V 6 bases, and 7 bases lay outside the gene matches. The chain's CDR3 is CASRRTSGSPADTQYF. Written as DNA, the CDR3 is TGTGCCAGCAGACGGACTAGCGGGAGCCCGGCAGATACGCAGTATTTT.

The rearrangement links TRBV20-1 to TRBJ2-7; 7 bases agree with TRBD1. The CDR3 covers 15 residues. The V segment lost 0 bases and the J segment 3 bases; nucleotides outside the gene matches: 8. Germline V gene data show CDR1 as DFQATT and CDR2 as SNEGSKA (reference sequence). The CDR3 DNA reads TGCAGTGCTAGAGATGACAATCGGGACAGCTACGAGCAGTACTTC. Translated: CSARDDNRDSYEQYF.

This chain links TRBV18 with TRBJ2-1; 11 nucleotides agree with TRBD1. The J segment lost 4 bases and the V segment lost 6 bases, leaving 5 bases of the junction unmatched. The germline V gene encodes CDR1 KGHSH and CDR2 LQKENI. CDR3 length: 15 residues. In DNA form, the CDR3 reads TGTGCCAGCTCTCCGGACAGGGGGCAGTACAATGAGCAGTTCTTC. Translation gives CASSPDRGQYNEQFF. The full variable domain, with the rest looked up from reference TRBV18 and TRBJ2-1, is NAGVMQNPRHLVRRRGQEARLRCSPMKGHSHVYWYRQLPEEGLKFMVYLQKENIIDESGMPKERFSAEFPKEGPSILRIQQVVRGDSAAYFCASSPDRGQYNEQFFGPGTRLTVL.

The V gene is TRBV12-3 or TRBV12-4, the J gene TRBJ2-1, with D unresolved. Between the trimmed V and J ends, which lost 5 bases and 0 bases, there was a span of 11 bases. The CDR3 loop spans 15 amino acids. The CDR3: CASSRRSSSYNEQFF. The CDR3 coding sequence is TGTGCCAGCAGTAGGCGTAGCAGCTCCTACAATGAGCAGTTCTTC.

The chain links TRBV28 to TRBJ2-2; 8 bases are a match to TRBD2. CDR1 and CDR2 from the germline V gene are MDHEN and SYDVKM. J lost 4 bases, V lost 7 bases, and 5 bases had no gene match. This CDR3 spans 14 amino acids. CDR3 sequence reads: CASNPAGGTGELFF. Written as DNA, the CDR3 is TGTGCCAGCAATCCCGCGGGGGGCACCGGGGAGCTGTTTTTT.

The chain has TRBV5-1 and TRBJ1-1; tentative D call: TRBD1 (6 bases). This CDR3 is built from 16 residues. Trimming took off 4 bases at V and 5 bases at J, with 21 bases between the two ends. Germline V gene sequence: CDR1 SGHRS, CDR2 YFSETQ. CDR3 DNA: TGCGCCAGCAGCCCCCAACCTGGGGGGGGCCTGACTGAAGCTTTCTTT. This gives the protein CASSPQPGGGLTEAFF.

This clonotype was observed a handful of times. V is TRBV20-1 and J is TRBJ2-1, with D possibly TRBD2 on 5 matching bases. Germline CDR1 reads DFQATT; CDR2 reads SNEGSKA (reference sequence). The CDR3 spans 14 residues. V was pared by 1 base and J by 4 bases, with 11 bases between. The CDR3 nucleotides read TGCAGTGCTAGAGCCGGTAGCGCTTACAATGAGCAGTTCTTC. Protein: CSARAGSAYNEQFF.

This clonotype was counted only a few times. The chain links TRBV24-1 to TRBJ1-5; D is uncertain. Looked up from germline, CDR1 is KGHDR and CDR2 is SFDVKD. CDR3 length equals 12 residues. Trimming removed 10 bases from V and 10 bases from J, with 16 bases in between. The CDR3 nucleotides are TGTGCCACTGAGAGTCCGGGTCTCCCCCAGCATTTT. Amino acids: CATESPGLPQHF.

In this sample, this clonotype turned up many times. V usage is TRBV12-3 or TRBV12-4 and J usage is TRBJ2-1, with D possibly matching TRBD1 (5 bases). Trimming shortened V by 3 bases and J by 4 bases, and 10 bases separated the two germline ends. This CDR3 comprises 14 residues. In DNA form, the CDR3 reads TGTGCCAGCAGTTTCTTGACAGAATACAATGAGCAGTTCTTC. Its translation is CASSFLTEYNEQFF.

The rearrangement joins TRBV12-3 or TRBV12-4 to TRBJ2-7; 10 nucleotides match TRBD1. CDR3 length equals 15 residues. Trimming removed 1 base from V and 6 bases from J; junction bases left unmatched: 6. The CDR3: CASSLDGTGVAEQYF. As DNA, the CDR3 is TGTGCCAGCAGTTTAGATGGGACAGGGGTTGCCGAGCAGTACTTC.

The chain joins TRBV14 to TRBJ2-1; 9 bases align to TRBD2. The junction had 6 bases not matched to a gene; V was cut back by 1 base and J by 5 bases. Germline V gene sequence: CDR1 SGHDN, CDR2 FVKESK. The CDR3 is 16 residues long. The CDR3 DNA follows: TGTGCCAGCAGCCAAGGTGCGGGGGGGCCGGACAATGAGCAGTTCTTC. It codes for CASSQGAGGPDNEQFF.

This clonotype has a handful of counts. The CDR3 region is CASSAPPGLIGGEQYF. As DNA, the CDR3 is TGTGCCAGCAGTGCCCCCCCCGGCCTTATCGGTGGCGAGCAGTACTTC. The chain uses TRBV27 and TRBJ2-7; D is undetermined. Trimming stripped 5 bases from V and 6 bases from J, with 23 bases between. The CDR3 covers 16 residues. CDR1 MNHEY and CDR2 SMNVEV come from the germline V gene (reference sequence).

This sequence joins TRBV5-1 and TRBJ2-3; possible D gene TRBD1, 6 bases. Germline V CDR1 and CDR2: SGHRS, YFSETQ. The germline V and J ends were trimmed by 0 bases and 5 bases, with 16 bases remaining between them. The CDR3 spans 16 residues. Here the CDR3 DNA reads TGCGCCAGCAGCTTGGCCCAACAGGGAGTGGGAGATACGCAGTATTTT. It encodes CASSLAQQGVGDTQYF. The complete variable domain, with remaining parts taken from reference TRBV5-1 and TRBJ2-3, reads KAGVTQTPRYLIKTRGQQVTLSCSPISGHRSVSWYQQTPGQGLQFLFEYFSETQRNKGNFPGRFSGRQFSNSRSEMNVSTLELGDSALYLCASSLAQQGVGDTQYFGPGTRLTVL.

This clonotype was seen repeatedly, ten times or more. The chain combines TRBV4-1 with TRBJ2-7, with 7 bases fitting TRBD2. Germline assignment: CDR1 MGHRA and CDR2 YSYEKL. The trim removed 1 base at V and 0 bases at J, leaving 6 bases unmatched. The CDR3 consists of 16 residues. The CDR3 protein is CASSQGLGGSSYEQYF. DNA for the CDR3: TGCGCCAGCAGCCAAGGTCTCGGGGGGAGCTCCTACGAGCAGTACTTC.

This clonotype was found many times. The V gene is TRBV5-1, the J gene TRBJ1-2, with unresolved D. Germline loops: CDR1 SGHRS, CDR2 YFSETQ. CDR3 length: 12 amino acids. V was shortened by 0 bases and J by 5 bases, with 5 bases between the two germline ends. The CDR3 DNA sequence: TGCGCCAGCAGCTTGGAACAGTATGGCTACACCTTC. Translation gives CASSLEQYGYTF.

There are many counts of this clonotype. V and J are TRBV5-1 and TRBJ2-1; 8 bases are shared with TRBD2. The CDR3 runs to 14 residues. V lost 4 bases to trimming and J lost 9 bases; unmatched junction nucleotides: 9. CDR1 and CDR2 from the germline V gene are SGHRS and YFSETQ. DNA of the CDR3: TGCGCCAGCAGCCTAACGGGACTAGGGGTTGAGCAGTTCTTC. It is translated as CASSLTGLGVEQFF.